The sequence of this T cell receptor (beta chain) was determined in a study of T cell responses to AZD1222 COVID-19 vaccine. General study points: Among the donors, most were white British and more were female, and clonal diversity was possibly underestimated. Repertoires in all cases were sampled only once the peak T cell response had passed.

Pooled together were second doses at about 4 or about 12 weeks. To note about this clone: Its matching antigen is unknown.

Trimming took 5 bases from V and 1 from J; bases not matched to a gene: 11. CDR1 is MNHEY, CDR2 SMNVEV, per germline (reference sequence). The CDR3 sequence is 16 residues long. Assay used: immunoSEQ multiplex PCR; TCRdb lists only in-frame clones, some missing. Of tens of thousands of clones in the sample, about 91% were seen once. This sequence joins TRBV27 and TRBJ2-7, with 7 positions matching TRBD1. This sequence was found in an adult who received the AZD1222 COVID-19 vaccine. Here the sequenced sample was peripheral blood, taken 28 days after the second AZD1222 dose. The CDR3 coding sequence is TGTGCCAGCAGTCTTTCGACAGGGCTGGATTCCTACGAGCAGTACTTC. Translation gives CASSLSTGLDSYEQYF.